This paragraph covers one T cell receptor (beta chain) sequence. CDR1 is MDHEN and CDR2 is SYDVKM in the germline V gene. With 6 bases removed from V and 7 bases from J, the gap between germline ends came to 15 bases. The CDR3 is made up of 13 amino acids. Those who participated ranged in age from about 18 to 95 years and resided in some 24 US areas. Participants were placed into cohorts based on the clinical history they reported. Per the original data handling: From reference gene primer amplification, estimates of nucleated cell counts were derived. Sequencing was performed with immunoSEQ multiplex PCR; in TCRdb, only in-frame clones are kept and a portion is missing. V and J calls plus clone size are reproduced from that table; the DNA served to infer D and trimming. The sample holds approximately 250,000 clones, 88% seen once. The record originates from a study of blood T cell repertoires in COVID-19. Study at large: The analysed material was cDNA or gDNA that came from T cells, B-cell-depleted T cells, or PBMCs.

The V and J genes are TRBV28 and TRBJ1-2, with a tentative D call TRBD1 (6 bases). The sequenced material came from PBMCs or T cells enriched from blood (not recorded which). This sequence originates from a woman aged 35 to 49 who had been exposed to COVID-19. CDR3 in amino acids: CASSSDSPTGYTF. The CDR3 bases are TGTGCCAGCAGCTCGGACAGCCCCACTGGCTACACCTTC.